The T cell receptor beta chain described here comes from a study of T cells in Graves' hyperthyroidism and ophthalmopathy. The study's findings and limits: Ophthalmopathy, as predicted by the model, came a median roughly 6.5 months after the prediction.

This clonotype was detected many times. As yet, its antigen is unknown. A lack of ophthalmopathy progression within 18 months defined stable Graves' hyperthyroidism. Newly diagnosed hyperthyroidism, duration under 2 months, in patients aged 18 to 65. Thyroid ultrasound and orbital computed tomography, with clinical symptoms and serum thyroxine and TRAb, informed diagnoses. RNA transcripts provided the source from which TCR beta CDR3 regions were amplified. RT-PCR in the first round (using the HTBI primer set) targeted the TCR CDR3. One entry per CDR3 protein, called by TCRdb with MiXCR from the multiplex PCR reads. This table holds hundreds of thousands of distinct CDR3 sequences, roughly 32% found once. Germline CDR1 reads SGHNT; CDR2 reads YYREEE (reference sequence). The ends lost 7 bases at V and 1 base at J; junction bases unmatched: 4. This CDR3 region has 15 residues.

The sample comprised blood. The TCR comes from a woman aged 40 to 55 with Graves' hyperthyroidism. The rearrangement links TRBV5-4 to TRBJ2-5, with 13 bases that match TRBD2. The CDR3 DNA reads as TGTGCCAGCGGCGGACTAGCGGGGGTCCAAGAGACCCAGTACTTC. Encoded protein: CASGGLAGVQETQYF.